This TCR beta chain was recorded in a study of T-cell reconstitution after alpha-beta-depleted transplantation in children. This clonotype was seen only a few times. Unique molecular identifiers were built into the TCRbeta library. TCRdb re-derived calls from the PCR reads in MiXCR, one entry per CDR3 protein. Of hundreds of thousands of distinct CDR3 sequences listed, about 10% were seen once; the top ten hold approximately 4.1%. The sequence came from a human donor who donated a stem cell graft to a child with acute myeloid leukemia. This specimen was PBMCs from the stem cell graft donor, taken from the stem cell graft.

CDR3 nucleotides: TGCAGCGTAGACCGTAGGGGGCTCGGCGAGACCCAGTACTTC. This encodes CSVDRRGLGETQYF. The chain uses TRBV29-1 and TRBJ2-5; 7 bases match TRBD1. This CDR3 has 14 residues. V was clipped by 6 bases and J by 5 bases; unmatched bases: 12. Germline-derived CDR1 and CDR2 are SQVTM and ANQGSEA.